The rows below give T cell receptor beta chains drawn from one sample of a study of cytotoxic CD8 clonotypes in ibrutinib-treated CLL. Profiling relied on immunoSEQ multiplex PCR, and the TCRdb table lists in-frame clones only, not all of them. The repertoire holds 4,500 to 6,000 clones, 65% to 70% seen once, with about 41% in the top ten. The specimen comprised PBMCs, sampled before ibrutinib treatment. The receptors shown here come from a human donor with chronic lymphocytic leukemia. Each CDR3 is given with its conserved first and last residue. Fields, in order: J gene, clone size, V gene, D gene, CDR3 DNA, CDR3 protein. D genes are given only for firm matches. Clone size is given for some rows only: seen once, a few or many times, or a class if the clone is expanded.

J gene: TRBJ1-2; clone size: .; V gene: TRBV4-2; D gene: .; CDR3 DNA: TGTGCCAGCAGCCAGGATTCCGACAGGTCAAACTATGGCTACACCTTC; CDR3 protein: CASSQDSDRSNYGYTF
J gene: TRBJ2-3; clone size: .; V gene: TRBV5-1; D gene: .; CDR3 DNA: TGCGCCAGCAGCTTGATAGTGGACAGCACAGATACGCAGTATTTT; CDR3 protein: CASSLIVDSTDTQYF
J gene: TRBJ2-3; clone size: .; V gene: TRBV9; D gene: .; CDR3 DNA: TGTGCCAGCAGCGTAGTCGGGGATACAGATACGCAGTATTTT; CDR3 protein: CASSVVGDTDTQYF
J gene: TRBJ2-5; clone size: .; V gene: TRBV18; D gene: .; CDR3 DNA: TGTGCCAGCTCGCTTGATCCGGGGAGGGAGACCCAGTACTTC; CDR3 protein: CASSLDPGRETQYF
J gene: TRBJ1-1; clone size: large; V gene: TRBV27; D gene: .; CDR3 DNA: TGTGCCAGCAGCTTCGGGACGGGGAACACTGAAGCTTTCTTT; CDR3 protein: CASSFGTGNTEAFF
J gene: TRBJ1-1; clone size: .; V gene: TRBV7-9; D gene: TRBD1; CDR3 DNA: TGTGCCAGCAGCTTAAGCCAGGGGGGTCCTGAAGCTTTCTTT; CDR3 protein: CASSLSQGGPEAFF
J gene: TRBJ2-7; clone size: few; V gene: TRBV7-7; D gene: TRBD1; CDR3 DNA: TGTGCCAGCAGCGAGGGGGCGCGAGGCGAGCAGTACTTC; CDR3 protein: CASSEGARGEQYF
J gene: TRBJ2-4; clone size: .; V gene: TRBV5-1; D gene: .; CDR3 DNA: TGCGCCAGCAGCTTGGGTAACCAAAACATTCAGTACTTC; CDR3 protein: CASSLGNQNIQYF
J gene: TRBJ2-2; clone size: .; V gene: TRBV5-1; D gene: TRBD2; CDR3 DNA: TGCGCCAGCAGCTTGGCGACTAGCGGGGGCACGCTGTTTTTT; CDR3 protein: CASSLATSGGTLFF
J gene: TRBJ2-7; clone size: .; V gene: TRBV18; D gene: TRBD1; CDR3 DNA: TGTGCCAGCTCACCCGGGACAGAGTCCTACGAGCAGTACTTC; CDR3 protein: CASSPGTESYEQYF
J gene: TRBJ1-6; clone size: .; V gene: TRBV19; D gene: .; CDR3 DNA: TGTGCCAGTAGTATGGGGTATTCACCCCTCCACTTT; CDR3 protein: CASSMGYSPLHF
J gene: TRBJ1-4; clone size: .; V gene: TRBV15; D gene: .; CDR3 DNA: TGTGCCACCAGCAGAGATCCGGAGGAAAATGGTGGCGATGAAAAACTGTTTTTT; CDR3 protein: CATSRDPEENGGDEKLFF
J gene: TRBJ1-2; clone size: .; V gene: TRBV4-1; D gene: TRBD1; CDR3 DNA: TGCGCCAGCAGCCAAGAATTTTCGGGACAGGGATATGGCTACACCTTC; CDR3 protein: CASSQEFSGQGYGYTF
J gene: TRBJ2-4; clone size: .; V gene: TRBV27; D gene: TRBD1; CDR3 DNA: TGTGCCAGCAGTTGGGACAGCTTAGCCAAAAACATTCAGTACTTC; CDR3 protein: CASSWDSLAKNIQYF
J gene: TRBJ2-7; clone size: .; V gene: TRBV5-1; D gene: .; CDR3 DNA: TGCGCCAGCGCTCGCTCCGGTCTCGACCCCTACGAGCAGTACTTC; CDR3 protein: CASARSGLDPYEQYF
J gene: TRBJ1-1; clone size: few; V gene: TRBV7-8; D gene: TRBD1; CDR3 DNA: TGTGCCAGCAGCTTACCCTTGGGACAGGGAACGCTGAACACTGAAGCTTTCTTT; CDR3 protein: CASSLPLGQGTLNTEAFF
J gene: TRBJ1-1; clone size: .; V gene: TRBV9; D gene: .; CDR3 DNA: TGTGCCAGCAGCTCGGTCACTGAAGCTTTCTTT; CDR3 protein: CASSSVTEAFF
J gene: TRBJ1-6; clone size: few; V gene: TRBV5-4; D gene: .; CDR3 DNA: TGTGCCAGCACCCCGGGGGATCCGGGACCCTGGGCCCTCCACTTT; CDR3 protein: CASTPGDPGPWALHF
J gene: TRBJ2-7; clone size: .; V gene: TRBV5-1; D gene: TRBD1; CDR3 DNA: TGCGCCAGCAGCTTCCGGGACAGGGGCTACGAGCAGTACTTC; CDR3 protein: CASSFRDRGYEQYF
J gene: TRBJ2-6; clone size: .; V gene: TRBV9; D gene: .; CDR3 DNA: TGTGCCAGCAGCGTAGTGGCAGGGGCATCTGGGGCCAACGTCCTGACTTTC; CDR3 protein: CASSVVAGASGANVLTF
J gene: TRBJ2-3; clone size: .; V gene: TRBV15; D gene: TRBD2; CDR3 DNA: TGTGCCACCAGCAGAGAGGTAGCGGGGTATGGAGATACGCAGTATTTT; CDR3 protein: CATSREVAGYGDTQYF
J gene: TRBJ2-5; clone size: .; V gene: TRBV5-1; D gene: .; CDR3 DNA: TGCGCCAGCAGCCGTTCCCCGGGCCAAGAGACCCAGTACTTC; CDR3 protein: CASSRSPGQETQYF
J gene: TRBJ2-6; clone size: .; V gene: TRBV19; D gene: .; CDR3 DNA: TGTGCCAGTAGTACGTGGGGGTATGGCTCTGGGGCCAACGTCCTGACTTTC; CDR3 protein: CASSTWGYGSGANVLTF
J gene: TRBJ1-3; clone size: .; V gene: TRBV18; D gene: TRBD1; CDR3 DNA: TGTGCCAGTTCAGCCCAGGGGGCTGGAAACACCATATATTTT; CDR3 protein: CASSAQGAGNTIYF
J gene: TRBJ2-5; clone size: .; V gene: TRBV5-8; D gene: .; CDR3 DNA: TGTGCCAGCAGCTTGGGAACCAGGGATGTGGAGACCCAGTACTTC; CDR3 protein: CASSLGTRDVETQYF
J gene: TRBJ1-1; clone size: .; V gene: TRBV7-8; D gene: .; CDR3 DNA: TGTGCCAGCAGCGCATTCGAGTGGGGGCGCGGGATGAACACTGAAGCTTTCTTT; CDR3 protein: CASSAFEWGRGMNTEAFF
J gene: TRBJ2-2; clone size: .; V gene: TRBV7-6; D gene: TRBD2; CDR3 DNA: TGTGCCAGCAGCTTGGCGGGGGGTTGGGTCACCGGGGAGCTGTTTTTT; CDR3 protein: CASSLAGGWVTGELFF
J gene: TRBJ1-1; clone size: .; V gene: TRBV7-9; D gene: .; CDR3 DNA: TGTGCCAGCAGCTTAGACAGACTGAACACTGAAGCTTTCTTT; CDR3 protein: CASSLDRLNTEAFF
J gene: TRBJ1-1; clone size: few; V gene: TRBV25-1; D gene: .; CDR3 DNA: TGTGCCAGCAGTGAATCAGGTGAAACTGAAGCTTTCTTT; CDR3 protein: CASSESGETEAFF
J gene: TRBJ2-1; clone size: .; V gene: TRBV7-9; D gene: .; CDR3 DNA: TGTGCCAGCAGCCTAGGAGTAGATGAGCAGTTCTTC; CDR3 protein: CASSLGVDEQFF
J gene: TRBJ2-5; clone size: .; V gene: TRBV5-1; D gene: .; CDR3 DNA: TGCGCCAGCAGCCTCGTGAGTTGGGAGACCCAGTACTTC; CDR3 protein: CASSLVSWETQYF
J gene: TRBJ2-7; clone size: .; V gene: TRBV7-8; D gene: TRBD2; CDR3 DNA: TGTGCCAGCAGCTACCCGGGACTAGCGGGGCCCTACGAGCAGTACTTC; CDR3 protein: CASSYPGLAGPYEQYF
J gene: TRBJ2-4; clone size: .; V gene: TRBV7-6; D gene: TRBD1; CDR3 DNA: TGTGCCAGCAGCCCCCGGGACAGGGGAAACATTCAGTACTTC; CDR3 protein: CASSPRDRGNIQYF
J gene: TRBJ1-6; clone size: .; V gene: TRBV10-1; D gene: TRBD1; CDR3 DNA: TGCGCCAGCAGGGCCCGACAGGGTCCAAATAATTCACCCCTCCACTTT; CDR3 protein: CASRARQGPNNSPLHF
J gene: TRBJ1-6; clone size: .; V gene: TRBV6-1; D gene: TRBD1; CDR3 DNA: TGTGCCAGCAGGACAGGGGAGAATTCACCCCTCCACTTT; CDR3 protein: CASRTGENSPLHF
J gene: TRBJ1-2; clone size: .; V gene: TRBV19; D gene: .; CDR3 DNA: TGTGCCACTAGCATAGGGGTTTATGGCTACACCTTC; CDR3 protein: CATSIGVYGYTF
J gene: TRBJ2-4; clone size: .; V gene: TRBV6-5; D gene: .; CDR3 DNA: TGTGCCAGCAGTCCATGGGGGGCCAAAAACATTCAGTACTTC; CDR3 protein: CASSPWGAKNIQYF
J gene: TRBJ1-2; clone size: .; V gene: TRBV2; D gene: .; CDR3 DNA: TGTGCCAGCAGTGAAGCGCTTCTGGTTATCTATGGCTACACCTTC; CDR3 protein: CASSEALLVIYGYTF
J gene: TRBJ2-5; clone size: once; V gene: TRBV9; D gene: .; CDR3 DNA: TGTGCCAGCAGCGTAGAAGCGCGGGGCCAGCAAGAGACCCAGTACTTC; CDR3 protein: CASSVEARGQQETQYF
J gene: TRBJ2-1; clone size: .; V gene: TRBV11-2; D gene: .; CDR3 DNA: TGTGCCAGCAGCCCTCGGGGGACCGAGTACTACAATGAGCAGTTCTTC; CDR3 protein: CASSPRGTEYYNEQFF
J gene: TRBJ1-4; clone size: .; V gene: TRBV9; D gene: .; CDR3 DNA: TGTGCCAGCAGCGTAGGCCCGGGAGCCGAAAAACTGTTTTTT; CDR3 protein: CASSVGPGAEKLFF
J gene: TRBJ1-6; clone size: few; V gene: TRBV6-1; D gene: .; CDR3 DNA: TGTGCCAGCAGTGAGACAGCCTATAATTCACCCCTCCACTTT; CDR3 protein: CASSETAYNSPLHF
J gene: TRBJ1-1; clone size: .; V gene: TRBV2; D gene: .; CDR3 DNA: TGTGCCAGCACCATCTGGAGGGGGATGGACACTGAAGCTTTCTTT; CDR3 protein: CASTIWRGMDTEAFF
J gene: TRBJ2-7; clone size: .; V gene: TRBV19; D gene: .; CDR3 DNA: TGTGCCAGTAGTACCTGGGACACCTCCTACGAGCAGTACTTC; CDR3 protein: CASSTWDTSYEQYF
J gene: TRBJ1-1; clone size: .; V gene: TRBV6-5; D gene: TRBD1; CDR3 DNA: TGTGCCAGCAGTCCGACCCGGGACAGAAAAGCTTTCTTT; CDR3 protein: CASSPTRDRKAFF
J gene: TRBJ1-1; clone size: .; V gene: TRBV19; D gene: .; CDR3 DNA: TGTGCCAGTACCAGGGGAACTGAAGCTTTCTTT; CDR3 protein: CASTRGTEAFF
J gene: TRBJ2-1; clone size: .; V gene: TRBV9; D gene: .; CDR3 DNA: TGTGCCAGCTCAACGACGGGGTACAATGAGCAGTTCTTC; CDR3 protein: CASSTTGYNEQFF
J gene: TRBJ2-5; clone size: .; V gene: TRBV19; D gene: TRBD1; CDR3 DNA: TGTGCCAGTAGACCGGGCAGGGGGCCCTACCAAGAGACCCAGTACTTC; CDR3 protein: CASRPGRGPYQETQYF
J gene: TRBJ2-7; clone size: .; V gene: TRBV29-1; D gene: TRBD1; CDR3 DNA: TGCAGCGTCGGACGACAGGGGCCCTACGAGCAGTACTTC; CDR3 protein: CSVGRQGPYEQYF
J gene: TRBJ1-1; clone size: .; V gene: TRBV5-5; D gene: .; CDR3 DNA: TGTGCCAGCAGCTATTCAGGCCAGGAAGCTTTCTTT; CDR3 protein: CASSYSGQEAFF
J gene: TRBJ1-1; clone size: .; V gene: TRBV20-1; D gene: .; CDR3 DNA: TGCAGTGCTAGTCCGGGGACTGAAGCTTTCTTT; CDR3 protein: CSASPGTEAFF
J gene: TRBJ2-3; clone size: .; V gene: TRBV7-9; D gene: .; CDR3 DNA: TGTGCCAGCAGCTTAATGACCGCAGGGGCAGATACGCAGTATTTT; CDR3 protein: CASSLMTAGADTQYF
J gene: TRBJ2-5; clone size: once; V gene: TRBV19; D gene: TRBD1; CDR3 DNA: TGTGCCAGTACCCGGAAAGGACAGGGTTGGGAGACCCAGTACTTC; CDR3 protein: CASTRKGQGWETQYF
J gene: TRBJ2-6; clone size: .; V gene: TRBV19; D gene: .; CDR3 DNA: TGTGCCAGTAGTATCAGCTCTGGGGCCAACGTCCTGACTTTC; CDR3 protein: CASSISSGANVLTF
J gene: TRBJ1-4; clone size: .; V gene: TRBV5-4; D gene: .; CDR3 DNA: TGTGCCAGCAGCTTACGGGGGAACGAAAAACTGTTTTTT; CDR3 protein: CASSLRGNEKLFF
J gene: TRBJ1-1; clone size: .; V gene: TRBV5-1; D gene: .; CDR3 DNA: TGCGCCAGCAGTTCCACCCCCACTGAAGCTTTCTTT; CDR3 protein: CASSSTPTEAFF
J gene: TRBJ2-6; clone size: once; V gene: TRBV7-9; D gene: TRBD1; CDR3 DNA: TGTGCCAGCAGCTTATATCAGTGGGACAGAGACTCTGGGGCCAACGTCCTGACTTTC; CDR3 protein: CASSLYQWDRDSGANVLTF
J gene: TRBJ1-5; clone size: .; V gene: TRBV6-1; D gene: .; CDR3 DNA: TGTGCCAGCAGCCCAGTTTGGGGCAATCAGCCCCAGCATTTT; CDR3 protein: CASSPVWGNQPQHF
J gene: TRBJ2-2; clone size: .; V gene: TRBV7-8; D gene: .; CDR3 DNA: TGTGCCAGCAGCTTTAGCAGGAACACCGGGGAGCTGTTTTTT; CDR3 protein: CASSFSRNTGELFF
J gene: TRBJ1-1; clone size: .; V gene: TRBV4-3; D gene: TRBD1; CDR3 DNA: TGCGCCAGCAGCCAAGACGGACAGGGGTGGAACACTGAAGCTTTCTTT; CDR3 protein: CASSQDGQGWNTEAFF